What follows is one T cell receptor (beta chain) and its context. These data originate in a study of blood T cell repertoires in COVID-19. Study overall: PBMCs, B-cell-depleted T cells, or T cells were the source of the cDNA or gDNA that made up the material.

The CDR3 runs to 12 residues. Trimming cost V 5 bases and J 13 bases, with 15 bases left between them. CDR1 MNHEY and CDR2 SMNVEV come from the germline V gene (reference sequence). Using immunoSEQ multiplex PCR, the repertoire was profiled, and TCRdb retains in-frame clones only, with some absent. The table shows around 94,000 clones, with more than 85% occurring only once. Sequencing was performed on peripheral blood. This sequence joins TRBV27 and TRBJ2-1, with D possibly being TRBD1 (6 bases). The clonotype originates from a man between 18 and 29 years old with acute or convalescent COVID-19. The CDR3 DNA reads as TGTGCCAGCAGTCCTAGTGGGGGCCCTCAGTTCTTC. It encodes CASSPSGGPQFF.